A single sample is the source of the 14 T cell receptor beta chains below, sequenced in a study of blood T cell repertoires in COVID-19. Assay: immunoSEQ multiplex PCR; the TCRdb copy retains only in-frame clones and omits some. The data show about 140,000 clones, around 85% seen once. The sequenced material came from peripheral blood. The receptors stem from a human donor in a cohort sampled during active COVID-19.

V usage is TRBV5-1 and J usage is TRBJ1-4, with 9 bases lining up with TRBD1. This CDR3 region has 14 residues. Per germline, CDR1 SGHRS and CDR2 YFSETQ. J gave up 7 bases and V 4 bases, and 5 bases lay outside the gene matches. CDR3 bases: TGCGCCAGCAGCCCCGGGGACAGGGTTGAAAAACTGTTTTTT. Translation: CASSPGDRVEKLFF.

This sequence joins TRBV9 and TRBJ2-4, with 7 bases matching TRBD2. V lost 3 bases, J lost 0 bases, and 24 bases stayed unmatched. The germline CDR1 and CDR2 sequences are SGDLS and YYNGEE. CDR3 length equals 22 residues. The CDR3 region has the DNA TGTGCCAGCAGCGCAACGGGGGGAGGTGACCTCCAGGTACCATTAGCCAAAAACATTCAGTACTTC. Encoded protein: CASSATGGGDLQVPLAKNIQYF.

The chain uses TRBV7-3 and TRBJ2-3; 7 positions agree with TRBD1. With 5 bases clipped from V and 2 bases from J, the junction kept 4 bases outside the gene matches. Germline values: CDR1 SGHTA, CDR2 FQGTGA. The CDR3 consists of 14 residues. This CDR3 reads CASSPTGTTDTQYF. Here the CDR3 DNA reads TGTGCCAGCAGCCCGACAGGGACCACAGATACGCAGTATTTT. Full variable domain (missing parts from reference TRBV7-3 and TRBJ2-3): GAGVSQTPSNKVTEKGKYVELRCDPISGHTALYWYRQSLGQGPEFLIYFQGTGAADDSGLPNDRFFAVRPEGSVSTLKIQRTERGDSAVYLCASSPTGTTDTQYFGPGTRLTVL.

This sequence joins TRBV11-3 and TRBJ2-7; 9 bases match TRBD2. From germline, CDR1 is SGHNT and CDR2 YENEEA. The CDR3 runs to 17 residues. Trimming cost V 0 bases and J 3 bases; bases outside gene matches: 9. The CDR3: CASSLDPPGLAVYEQYF. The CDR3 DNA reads TGTGCCAGCAGCTTAGATCCGCCGGGACTAGCTGTCTACGAGCAGTACTTC.

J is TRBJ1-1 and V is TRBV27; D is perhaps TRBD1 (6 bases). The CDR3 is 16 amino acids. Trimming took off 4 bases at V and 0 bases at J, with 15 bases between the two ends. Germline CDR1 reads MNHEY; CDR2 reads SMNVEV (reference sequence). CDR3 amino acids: CASSSSRDTLNTEAFF. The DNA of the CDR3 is TGTGCCAGCAGTTCCTCCCGGGACACGTTGAACACTGAAGCTTTCTTT.

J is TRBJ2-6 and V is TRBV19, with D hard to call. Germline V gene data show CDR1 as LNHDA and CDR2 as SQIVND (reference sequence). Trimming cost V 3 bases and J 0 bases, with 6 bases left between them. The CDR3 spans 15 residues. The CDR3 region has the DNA TGTGCCAGTAGTATCGATAGCTCTGGGGCCAACGTCCTGACTTTC. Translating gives CASSIDSSGANVLTF.

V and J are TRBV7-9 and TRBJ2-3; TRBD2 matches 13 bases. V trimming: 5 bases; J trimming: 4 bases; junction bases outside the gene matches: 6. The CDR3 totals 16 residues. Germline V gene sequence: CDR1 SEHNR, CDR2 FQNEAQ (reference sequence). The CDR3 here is CASSPRLAGGSDTQYF. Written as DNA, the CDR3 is TGTGCCAGCAGCCCCAGACTAGCGGGAGGTTCAGATACGCAGTATTTT.

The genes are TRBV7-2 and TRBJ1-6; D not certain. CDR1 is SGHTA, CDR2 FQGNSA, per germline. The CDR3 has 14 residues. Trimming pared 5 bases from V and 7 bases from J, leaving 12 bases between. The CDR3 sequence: CASSSLGANSPLHF. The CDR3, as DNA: TGTGCCAGCAGCAGCCTAGGAGCCAATTCACCCCTCCACTTT.

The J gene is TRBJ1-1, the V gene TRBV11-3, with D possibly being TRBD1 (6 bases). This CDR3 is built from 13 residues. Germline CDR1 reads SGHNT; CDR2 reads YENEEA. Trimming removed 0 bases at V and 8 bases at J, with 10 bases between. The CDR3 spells CASSLDGQTEAFF. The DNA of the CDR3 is TGTGCCAGCAGCTTAGATGGACAGACCGAAGCTTTCTTT.

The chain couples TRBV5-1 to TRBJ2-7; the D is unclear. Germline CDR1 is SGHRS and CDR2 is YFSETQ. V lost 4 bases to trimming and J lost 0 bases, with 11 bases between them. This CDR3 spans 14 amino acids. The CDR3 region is CASSEQPSSYEQYF. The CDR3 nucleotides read TGCGCCAGCAGCGAACAGCCGAGCTCCTACGAGCAGTACTTC.

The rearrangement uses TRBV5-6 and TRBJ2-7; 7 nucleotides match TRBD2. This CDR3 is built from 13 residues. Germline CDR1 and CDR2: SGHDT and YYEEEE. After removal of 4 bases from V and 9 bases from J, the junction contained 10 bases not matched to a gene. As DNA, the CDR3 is TGTGCCAGCAGCGCAGAACTAGCGCACGGGCAGTACTTC. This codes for CASSAELAHGQYF.

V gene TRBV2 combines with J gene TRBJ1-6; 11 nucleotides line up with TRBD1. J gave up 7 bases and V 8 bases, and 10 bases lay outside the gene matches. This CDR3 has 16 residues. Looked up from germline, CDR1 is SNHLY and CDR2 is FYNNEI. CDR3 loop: CASSQAGQGANSPLHF. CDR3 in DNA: TGTGCCAGCTCTCAGGCTGGACAGGGGGCCAATTCACCCCTCCACTTT.

The CDR3 region has the DNA TGTGCCAGCGGAGCCCAGACAGGGGCTGAAGCTTTCTTT. It specifies CASGAQTGAEAFF. The genes are TRBV2 and TRBJ1-1; 8 nucleotides line up with TRBD1. CDR1 SNHLY and CDR2 FYNNEI come from the germline V gene. The CDR3 length is 13 residues. V shed 8 bases and J 6 bases; nucleotides not matched to a gene: 8.

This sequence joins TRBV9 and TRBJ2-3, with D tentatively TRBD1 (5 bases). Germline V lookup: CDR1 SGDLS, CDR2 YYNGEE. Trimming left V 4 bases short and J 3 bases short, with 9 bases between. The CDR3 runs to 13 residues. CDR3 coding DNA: TGTGCCAGCAGCCCCTCAGGGACAGATACGCAGTATTTT. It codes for CASSPSGTDTQYF. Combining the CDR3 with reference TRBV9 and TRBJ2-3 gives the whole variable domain DSGVTQTPKHLITATGQRVTLRCSPRSGDLSVYWYQQSLDQGLQFLIQYYNGEERAKGNILERFSAQQFPDLHSELNLSSLELGDSALYFCASSPSGTDTQYFGPGTRLTVL.